The clone carrying this TCR beta chain was seen only a few times. Its antigen is unidentified. Each subset's genomic DNA was shared equally among a number of immunoSEQ plates. Authors' data handling: ImmunoSEQ yielded junction-only sequences lacking quality scores, so filtering differed. Clones were read by immunoSEQ multiplex PCR, and TCRdb kept only the in-frame ones, dropping some. From that table come the V and J calls and clone size; the DNA was used to work out D and trimming. The sample records about a million clones, roughly 70% being singletons. This sample was included in a study of shared clonotypes between healthy human individuals. General study findings and limits: Some clonotypes were shared by all four sorted-subset donors, while others were not shared. The non-shared ones had lower generation probabilities than the shared ones.

Trimming cost V 1 base and J 8 bases, with 10 bases left between them. The CDR3 extends over 13 amino acids. Germline assignment: CDR1 SGHDT and CDR2 YYEEEE. Input material: memory CD4+ T cells sorted from blood. Subset of the sample: CD45RA-negative fraction. This clonotype was sampled from a man younger than 30 in good health. This chain connects TRBV5-6 to TRBJ2-4, with D unclear. The CDR3: CASSLRGLDIQYF. In DNA form, the CDR3 reads TGTGCCAGCAGCTTGAGAGGCTTGGACATTCAGTACTTC.